The rows below give T cell receptor beta chains drawn from one sample of a study of a mutant IDH1 vaccine in newly diagnosed glioma. TCRdb keeps only in-frame clones here, not all; method: immunoSEQ multiplex PCR. The sample includes roughly 38,000 clones, around 90% of them seen just once. The material was PBMCs, obtained from a glioma patient treated with radiotherapy, temozolomide or both. The receptors derive from a man in his late teens or twenties with glioma. Each CDR3 is given with its conserved first and last residue. A D gene is named only where the DNA matches it firmly. Some rows mark clone size as missing; the rest say once, few, many or name a class of expanded clone.

>TRBJ2-1|-|TRBD1|TRBV19
TGTGCCAGTAGCCACCAGCGCGTGCAGGGGGCGCTCAATGAGCAGTTCTTC
CASSHQRVQGALNEQFF
>TRBJ1-1|-|TRBD1|TRBV29-1
TGCAGCGCTCGACAGGGTTCCGGGGTGAACACTGAAGCTTTCTTT
CSARQGSGVNTEAFF
>TRBJ2-1|-|TRBD1|TRBV7-2
TGTGCCAGCAGCTCCGACAGGGGTTCCTACAATGAGCAGTTCTTC
CASSSDRGSYNEQFF
>TRBJ1-1|-|-|TRBV7-8
TGTGCCAGCAGCTTAACAGAAGAAGCTTTCTTT
CASSLTEEAFF
>TRBJ1-1|-|-|TRBV9
TGTGCCAGCGCCCGAGGGACACAGGGACGGAACACTGAAGCTTTCTTT
CASARGTQGRNTEAFF
>TRBJ1-2|-|-|TRBV2
TGTGCCAGCAGTCCCAGGGAGAACTATGGCTACACCTTC
CASSPRENYGYTF
>TRBJ1-2|-|TRBD1|TRBV30
TGTGCCTGGAGTGTGAGGGGGCCCAGTGGCGGCTACACCTTC
CAWSVRGPSGGYTF
>TRBJ1-1|-|-|TRBV21-1
TGTGCCAGCAGCCGCCTACCGGACCCGGGCGCTTTCTTT
CASSRLPDPGAFF
>TRBJ1-4|-|-|TRBV30
TGTGCCTGGAGTGTATTGGGTGAAAATGAAAAACTGTTTTTT
CAWSVLGENEKLFF
>TRBJ2-7|once|-|TRBV7-2
TGTGCCAGCAGCCCCCGACTAGTTGGGGGTTCCTACGAGCAGTACTTC
CASSPRLVGGSYEQYF
>TRBJ2-7|-|-|TRBV18
TGTGCCAGCTCACCAGGTTCCTCCTACGAGCAGTACTTC
CASSPGSSYEQYF
>TRBJ1-1|-|TRBD1|TRBV9
TGTGCCAGCAGCGTAGCTGGGACAGCCACGAACACTGAAGCTTTCTTT
CASSVAGTATNTEAFF
>TRBJ1-1|-|-|TRBV5-6
TGTGCCAGCAGCTTGGGGTTGAACACTGAAGCTTTCTTT
CASSLGLNTEAFF
>TRBJ1-4|-|-|TRBV7-9
TGTGCCAGCAGCTTAGAACTGGGGGAAAAACTGTTTTTT
CASSLELGEKLFF
>TRBJ2-7|few|TRBD1|TRBV14
TGTGCCAGCAGCCAGGGGACAGGGCTTTTCTACGAGCAGTACTTC
CASSQGTGLFYEQYF
>TRBJ1-2|-|-|TRBV2
TGTGCCAGCAGTGACCCGGCCAGCCGACCTAACTATGGCTACACCTTC
CASSDPASRPNYGYTF
>TRBJ2-2|-|TRBD2|TRBV2
TGTGCCAGCAAAGGGCTAGCGGGAGGGACCGGGGAGCTGTTTTTT
CASKGLAGGTGELFF
>TRBJ1-1|few|-|TRBV18
TGTGCCAGCTCACCTTCGATTATGAACACTGAAGCTTTCTTT
CASSPSIMNTEAFF
>TRBJ1-5|few|TRBD1|TRBV28
TGTGCCAGCAGTACCGGGACAGTCCCTAGCAATCAGCCCCAGCATTTT
CASSTGTVPSNQPQHF
>TRBJ1-3|-|-|TRBV29-1
TGCAGCGTTGAATGGGGAAACACCATATATTTT
CSVEWGNTIYF
>TRBJ1-4|few|-|TRBV28
TGTGCCAGCAGTTTGCCGGGACGGACTAATGAAAAACTGTTTTTT
CASSLPGRTNEKLFF
>TRBJ1-2|-|TRBD1|TRBV28
TGTGCCAGCAGTCCTCACGACAGGGGATACTATGGCTACACCTTC
CASSPHDRGYYGYTF
>TRBJ2-5|-|-|TRBV30
TGTGCCTGGAGTACAGGGATTGGGAGAGAGACCCAGTACTTC
CAWSTGIGRETQYF
>TRBJ2-7|-|TRBD2|TRBV6-1
TGTGCCAGCAGTGAAGTGGGACTAGGAGCCTACGAGCAGTACTTC
CASSEVGLGAYEQYF
>TRBJ2-1|-|-|TRBV6-5
TGTGCCAGCAGTTACCGGGCGGGCCTTGAGCAGTTCTTC
CASSYRAGLEQFF
>TRBJ2-2|-|TRBD2|TRBV5-4
TGTGCCAGCAGCTTGGGGCCGGGGGCGGGAGGAGCCGGGGAGCTGTTTTTT
CASSLGPGAGGAGELFF
>TRBJ2-5|-|-|TRBV2
TGTGCCAGCAGCGCAGGTGTAGAGACCCAGTACTTC
CASSAGVETQYF
>TRBJ1-4|once|-|TRBV7-9
TGTGCCAGCAGCTTAGTGGCAGGTTATGTTGAAAAACTGTTTTTT
CASSLVAGYVEKLFF
>TRBJ2-2|-|TRBD2|TRBV7-9
TGTGCCAGCAGCTTTCCTAGCGGCAGGAACACCGGGGAGCTGTTTTTT
CASSFPSGRNTGELFF
>TRBJ2-2|-|TRBD2|TRBV6-5
TGTGCCAGCAGTTCCCCCGGGAGGGGGAACACCGGGGAGCTGTTTTTT
CASSSPGRGNTGELFF
>TRBJ2-7|-|-|TRBV20-1
TGCAGTGCTTATAGCGGCTACGAGCAGTACTTC
CSAYSGYEQYF
>TRBJ2-7|-|TRBD1|TRBV7-2
TGTGCCAGCAGCCCTTCGGGCAGGGGGCGCTACGAGCAGTACTTC
CASSPSGRGRYEQYF
>TRBJ1-2|-|-|TRBV6-6
TGTGCCAGCAGGAGAGGGGGAAACTATGGCTACACCTTC
CASRRGGNYGYTF
>TRBJ2-1|-|TRBD2|TRBV5-1
TGCGCCAGCAGGGGGTCGAGCGGGAGGCCATTATCGTTCTTC
CASRGSSGRPLSFF
>TRBJ1-2|-|-|TRBV4-3
TGCGCCAGCAGCCAAGATACCGCCGTCGCTAACTATGGCTACACCTTC
CASSQDTAVANYGYTF
>TRBJ2-2|-|-|TRBV30
TGTGCCTGGAGTGGAGTCAGGTCTACCGGGGAGCTGTTTTTT
CAWSGVRSTGELFF
>TRBJ2-7|-|-|TRBV7-2
TGTGCCAGCAGCTTAGGGTTAGCTGGGGGATACGAGCAGTACTTC
CASSLGLAGGYEQYF
>TRBJ1-2|-|-|TRBV5-6
TGTGCCAGCAGCGTCGGACAGCTAAACTATGGCTACACCTTC
CASSVGQLNYGYTF
>TRBJ1-4|-|-|TRBV6-6
TGTGCCAGCAGTTACTCGCCCCTAGCGATTAATGAAAAACTGTTTTTT
CASSYSPLAINEKLFF